Listed here are 25 T cell receptor beta chains from one sample, sequenced in a study of spatial heterogeneity in lung cancer (dated by TCRdb to about 2019). In light of the paper, this sample's time point label describes: sample taken at primary tumor resection. For TCR sequencing, whole RNA was extracted from tumor and nontumor lung tissue, or from cryopreserved PBMC samples, and no cell sorting was done. Preparation of the library involved 5' RACE. The reads were generated on a NextSeq 500. Using fastp trimming at Q25 and MiXCR clonotype assembly, TCRdb reanalyzed the public sequencing data and kept in-frame beta chains. Each CDR3 protein appears once, grouped with its most common genes and DNA. This sample has around 10,000 distinct CDR3 sequences in its table, and about 3.7% of those were observed once. Under 60% of the sample belongs to the ten largest clones. This sample comprised PBMCs, obtained at surgery. Receptor source: a female donor with early-stage non-small cell lung cancer.

This clonotype was counted ten times or more. This beta chain slipped into a library made for alpha chains as a stray read, so its size is not meaningful. The chain recombines TRBV7-2 with TRBJ2-3; 11 bases fit TRBD2. CDR1 SGHTA and CDR2 FQGNSA come from the germline V gene. The J segment lost 0 bases and the V segment lost 5 bases, leaving 4 bases of the junction unmatched. CDR3 length equals 16 residues. The CDR3 region has the DNA TGTGCCAGCAGCCCTAGCGGGAGGACCAGCACAGATACGCAGTATTTT. Protein sequence: CASSPSGRTSTDTQYF.

Comment on this clonotype: This beta chain appears as a stray read in a library generated for alpha chains; its size is not informative. The rearrangement joins TRBV3-1 to TRBJ2-7; TRBD2 matches 11 bases. J lost 4 bases, V lost 1 base, and 6 bases had no gene match. Germline V CDR1 and CDR2: LGHDT, YNNKEL (reference sequence). CDR3 length: 16 amino acids. The CDR3 loop reads CASSQAPLAGEYEQYF. CDR3 DNA sequence: TGTGCCAGCAGCCAAGCTCCACTAGCGGGAGAGTACGAGCAGTACTTC.

Turning to this clonotype: For a library built for alpha chains, this beta chain is a stray read; little rests on its size. This chain links TRBV19 with TRBJ1-5, with D hard to call. The ends were cut back, 6 bases at V and 0 bases at J, with 12 bases in the middle. Germline CDR1 is LNHDA and CDR2 is SQIVND (reference sequence). The CDR3 is 15 amino acids. The CDR3 region has the DNA TGTGCCAGTAGCCGTGTATTAGGTAGCAATCAGCCCCAGCATTTT. Its protein is CASSRVLGSNQPQHF. The whole variable domain, filled in from reference TRBV19 and TRBJ1-5, reads DGGITQSPKYLFRKEGQNVTLSCEQNLNHDAMYWYRQDPGQGLRLIYYSQIVNDFQKGDIAEGYSVSREKKESFPLTVTSAQKNPTAFYLCASSRVLGSNQPQHFGDGTRLSIL.

This clonotype was seen ten or more times. This beta chain slipped into a library made for alpha chains as a stray read, so its size is not meaningful. V gene TRBV7-9 combines with J gene TRBJ2-3, with D unclear. V was clipped by 4 bases and J by 1 base, with 9 bases between them. CDR1 and CDR2 (germline): SEHNR, FQNEAQ (reference sequence). The CDR3 length is 14 residues. The CDR3 reads CASSSGPGTDTQYF. In DNA, the CDR3 is TGTGCCAGCAGCTCAGGACCTGGCACAGATACGCAGTATTTT.

Ten or more counts support this clonotype. This beta chain represents an off-target read in a library built for alpha chains; its size is of limited meaning. This rearrangement joins TRBV20-1 to TRBJ2-3; no reliable D call. This CDR3 comprises 16 residues. Germline V CDR1 and CDR2: DFQATT, SNEGSKA (reference sequence). V shed 0 bases and J shed 8 bases, with 21 bases lying between them. CDR3: CSARDPVGPSTGTQYF. The CDR3 DNA is TGCAGTGCTAGAGATCCAGTAGGTCCCTCTACGGGTACGCAGTATTTT.

This clonotype was seen at least ten times. The library was built for alpha chains, so this beta chain is an off-target read and its size means little. The J gene is TRBJ2-7, the V gene TRBV4-2, with D unresolved. Germline CDR1 and CDR2: LGHNA and YNFKEQ. The CDR3 spans 13 residues. The V gene lost 0 bases and the J gene lost 6 bases, with 9 bases spanning the gap. The DNA for the CDR3 is TGTGCCAGCAGCCAAGACCCGGTGGGCGAGCAGTACTTC. Amino acids: CASSQDPVGEQYF.

This clonotype was observed many times. Within a library made for alpha chains, this beta chain is off target, and its count is uninformative. This chain connects TRBV6-2 or TRBV6-3 to TRBJ1-6, with TRBD1 matching 9 bases. Germline CDR1 reads MNHEY; CDR2 reads SVGEGT. The CDR3 covers 18 residues. After removal of 2 bases from V and 10 bases from J, the junction contained 15 bases not matched to a gene. CDR3 sequence (DNA): TGTGCCAGCAGTTACCCGGACAGGGGCATAAGGACGGACTCACCCCTCCACTTT. Its protein product is CASSYPDRGIRTDSPLHF.

This clonotype was counted at least ten times. This beta chain appears as a stray read in a library generated for alpha chains; its size is not informative. The chain carries TRBV6-2 or TRBV6-3 and TRBJ2-3; TRBD2 matches at 7 bases. After removal of 5 bases from V and 2 bases from J, the junction contained 4 bases not matched to a gene. The CDR3 is 14 residues long. Germline V gene data show CDR1 as MNHEY and CDR2 as SVGEGT. The CDR3 DNA is TGTGCCAGCAGTCGAAGCGGGACCACAGATACGCAGTATTTT. Its protein is CASSRSGTTDTQYF.

This clonotype appeared a few times. A much bigger clone sits one base away, suggesting this may be a read error. This CDR3 fails to terminate in the conserved phenylalanine or tryptophan, so it likely reflects a read error. This beta chain is off target for a library built for alpha chains, so its abundance means little. The chain couples TRBV20-1 to TRBJ2-7; D perhaps matches TRBD2 (5 bases). The V gene lost 1 base and the J gene lost 0 bases, with 7 bases spanning the gap. The CDR3 extends over 13 amino acids. From germline, CDR1 is DFQATT and CDR2 SNEGSKA (reference sequence). CDR3 protein: CSARAGNSYEQYS. The CDR3 DNA is TGCAGTGCTAGAGCGGGAAACTCCTACGAGCAGTACTCC.

This clonotype was observed at least ten times. This beta chain is an unintended read in a library built for alpha chains; its size means little. This chain links TRBV7-2 with TRBJ1-4, with D possibly TRBD1 on 5 matching bases. Germline V gene sequence: CDR1 SGHTA, CDR2 FQGNSA. CDR3 size: 14 residues. Trimming stripped 5 bases from V and 10 bases from J, with 17 bases between. The CDR3 DNA reads TGTGCCAGCAGCCAGGGCAGGGAGAATCGAAAACTGTTTTTT. Its protein product is CASSQGRENRKLFF.

Details on this clonotype: This beta chain came through as a stray read in a library set up for alpha chains, and its size says little. The genes are TRBV7-9 and TRBJ2-3; unclear D gene. Germline CDR1 is SEHNR and CDR2 is FQNEAQ (reference sequence). Trimming removed 11 bases at V and 1 base at J, with 10 bases between. The CDR3 is 12 amino acids. The CDR3 bases are TGTGCCTGCGCGTTGGGCACAGATACGCAGTATTTT. It encodes CACALGTDTQYF.

At least ten counts were recorded for this clonotype. The library was designed around alpha chains, so this beta chain is a stray read whose abundance carries little weight. The gene calls are TRBV12-3 or TRBV12-4 and TRBJ2-2, with D perhaps TRBD1 or TRBD2 (5 bases each). V was shortened by 4 bases and J by 6 bases, with 12 bases between the two germline ends. This CDR3 region has 14 residues. CDR3 in amino acids: CASSSWDGAGELFF. The CDR3 DNA is TGTGCCAGCAGTTCATGGGACGGCGCCGGGGAGCTGTTTTTT.

This clonotype was found many times. This beta chain was picked up by a library intended for alpha chains and is off target, so its count carries little meaning. J is TRBJ2-7 and V is TRBV30; 10 bases are shared with TRBD2. The CDR3 runs 13 residues. V shed 2 bases and J 2 bases; nucleotides not matched to a gene: 0. Germline assignment: CDR1 GTSNPN and CDR2 SVGIG (reference sequence). The CDR3 here is CAWSSGGAYEQYF. Here the CDR3 DNA reads TGTGCCTGGAGTAGCGGGGGGGCCTACGAGCAGTACTTC.

This clonotype was counted at least ten times. This beta chain represents an off-target read in a library built for alpha chains; its size is of limited meaning. This sequence joins TRBV5-4 and TRBJ2-1, with 7 bases fitting TRBD2. The CDR3 is made up of 13 amino acids. Germline V lookup: CDR1 SGHNT, CDR2 YYREEE (reference sequence). J was trimmed by 8 bases and V by 5 bases; bases with no gene match: 7. CDR3 residues: CASRTSVGDEQFF. DNA for the CDR3: TGTGCCAGCAGAACTAGCGTGGGGGATGAGCAGTTCTTC.

For this clonotype: Found in a library prepared for alpha chains, this beta chain is an off-target read, and its abundance has little meaning. This chain joins TRBV5-1 and TRBJ1-6; 7 bases map to TRBD1. Per germline, CDR1 SGHRS and CDR2 YFSETQ. The CDR3 has 13 amino acids. The trim removed 7 bases at V and 8 bases at J, leaving 6 bases unmatched. The CDR3 region is CASQYTGDSPLHF. The CDR3 nucleotides are TGCGCCAGCCAATATACAGGGGATTCACCCCTCCACTTT.

As regards this clonotype: A library prepared for alpha chains yielded this beta chain as an off-target read; its size is of little meaning. J is TRBJ2-7 and V is TRBV2, with 9 bases matching TRBD2. V shed 4 bases and J 4 bases; nucleotides not matched to a gene: 8. Germline V gene lookup returns CDR1 SNHLY and CDR2 FYNNEI. The CDR3 totals 15 residues. CDR3 protein: CASSGSGTSPYEQYF. The CDR3 DNA sequence: TGTGCCAGCAGTGGTTCCGGGACTAGCCCTTACGAGCAGTACTTC.

This clonotype has a count of ten or more. For a library built for alpha chains, this beta chain is a stray read; little rests on its size. The V gene is TRBV20-1, the J gene TRBJ1-5; 8 bases are shared with TRBD1. J was trimmed by 0 bases and V by 1 base; bases with no gene match: 17. The germline CDR1 and CDR2 sequences are DFQATT and SNEGSKA (reference sequence). The CDR3 is 20 amino acids. CDR3 loop: CSARGGRRGTGPYSNQPQHF. In DNA form, the CDR3 reads TGCAGTGCTAGAGGTGGCCGAAGAGGGACAGGTCCTTATAGCAATCAGCCCCAGCATTTT.

At least ten counts were recorded for this clonotype. This beta chain slipped into a library made for alpha chains as a stray read, so its size is not meaningful. The chain joins TRBV2 to TRBJ2-2, with unresolved D. V dropped 7 bases and J dropped 4 bases, with 10 bases sitting between them. The germline CDR1 and CDR2 sequences are SNHLY and FYNNEI. This CDR3 comprises 13 residues. CDR3 in amino acids: CASTLVPTGELFF. The CDR3 DNA follows: TGTGCCAGCACTCTGGTGCCCACCGGGGAGCTGTTTTTT.

This clonotype was detected ten times or more. This beta chain was picked up by a library intended for alpha chains and is off target, so its count carries little meaning. J is TRBJ1-4 and V is TRBV4-2; D not certain. The germline gives CDR1 LGHNA, CDR2 YNFKEQ. Trimming cost V 0 bases and J 5 bases, with 7 bases left between them. CDR3 size: 14 residues. This CDR3 is CASSQDGVNEKLFF. In DNA form, the CDR3 reads TGTGCCAGCAGCCAAGATGGGGTAAATGAAAAACTGTTTTTT.

This clonotype was seen repeatedly, ten times or more. Within a library made for alpha chains, this beta chain is off target, and its count is uninformative. The rearrangement joins TRBV27 to TRBJ2-7; TRBD1 or TRBD2 may be the D gene (6 bases each). From germline, CDR1 is MNHEY and CDR2 SMNVEV (reference sequence). The CDR3 is 13 amino acids. V was pared by 3 bases and J by 6 bases, with 12 bases between. CDR3 loop: CASSFQGGGEQYF. DNA for the CDR3: TGTGCCAGCAGTTTTCAAGGGGGAGGCGAGCAGTACTTC.

This clonotype was seen ten or more times. This beta chain is a stray read from a library made for alpha chains; its abundance is not meaningful. The chain is built from TRBV4-2 and TRBJ1-4; D not resolved. Germline values: CDR1 LGHNA, CDR2 YNFKEQ. The CDR3 runs 14 residues. V was pared by 1 base and J by 2 bases, with 5 bases between. The chain's CDR3 is CASSQGATNEKLFF. CDR3 sequence (DNA): TGTGCCAGCAGCCAAGGCGCGACTAATGAAAAACTGTTTTTT.

This clonotype was seen at least ten times. With the library built for alpha chains, this beta chain is off target and its frequency is not meaningful. The V call is TRBV20-1, the J call TRBJ2-5, with 7 nucleotides matching TRBD1. The CDR3 totals 13 residues. Germline V gene lookup returns CDR1 DFQATT and CDR2 SNEGSKA (reference sequence). Trimming took 0 bases from V and 5 from J; bases not matched to a gene: 3. CDR3 coding DNA: TGCAGTGCTAGAGATCCCAGGGGGGAGACCCAGTACTTC. Protein: CSARDPRGETQYF.

This clonotype was seen more than once but under ten times. Since the library was made to target alpha chains, this beta chain is a stray read and its abundance is not meaningful. The chain is built from TRBV5-4 and TRBJ2-1; 10 positions match TRBD1. Germline V gene lookup returns CDR1 SGHNT and CDR2 YYREEE (reference sequence). CDR3 size: 19 residues. V gave up 2 bases and J gave up 0 bases; unmatched junction bases: 11. The DNA of the CDR3 is TGTGCCAGCAGCTTACCGACAGGGGGCGGGAAGGGCTCCTACAATGAGCAGTTCTTC. This codes for CASSLPTGGGKGSYNEQFF. Filled out from reference TRBV5-4 and TRBJ2-1, the complete variable domain reads ETGVTQSPTHLIKTRGQQVTLRCSSQSGHNTVSWYQQALGQGPQFIFQYYREEENGRGNFPPRFSGLQFPNYSSELNVNALELDDSALYLCASSLPTGGGKGSYNEQFFGPGTRLTVL.

A remark on this clonotype: For a library built for alpha chains, this beta chain is a stray read; little rests on its size. This chain uses TRBV20-1 with TRBJ2-3; D is perhaps TRBD1 (5 bases). Trimming took off 3 bases at V and 2 bases at J, with 15 bases between the two ends. There are 15 residues in the CDR3. CDR1 and CDR2 from the germline V gene are DFQATT and SNEGSKA (reference sequence). In DNA, the CDR3 is TGCAGTGCTAGGGTCAGGGCTTCCGCCACAGATACGCAGTATTTT. Its translation: CSARVRASATDTQYF.

This clonotype was observed at least ten times. This beta chain represents an off-target read in a library built for alpha chains; its size is of limited meaning. CDR3 protein: CASSINRDWSYEQYF. CDR3 coding DNA: TGTGCCAGCAGTATCAACCGGGACTGGTCTTACGAGCAGTACTTC. The chain couples TRBV6-5 to TRBJ2-7; D is possibly TRBD2 (6 bases). The germline V gene has CDR1 MNHEY and CDR2 SVGAGI. Trimming removed 5 bases from V and 4 bases from J, with 18 bases in between. The CDR3 covers 15 residues.